This T cell receptor beta chain was retrieved from a study of T cell clones after liver transplantation. Sequencing was performed with immunoSEQ multiplex PCR; in TCRdb, only in-frame clones are kept and a portion is missing. The repertoire includes around 60,000 clones, about two thirds of them detected once, and about 15% sits in the top ten. Comment on this clone: One end of the junction does not line up with germline, which may come from a read error.

Looked up from germline, CDR1 is GTSNPN and CDR2 is SVGIG (reference sequence). The CDR3 has 13 residues. The source material was CD4+ T cells from blood, sampled before liver transplant. J is TRBJ1-2 and V is TRBV30; no firm D call. This TCR came from a human donor who received a liver transplant. DNA for the CDR3: TGTGCCTGGACCCAAAGGGAGGACTACGGCTACACCTTC. This encodes CAWTQREDYGYTF.